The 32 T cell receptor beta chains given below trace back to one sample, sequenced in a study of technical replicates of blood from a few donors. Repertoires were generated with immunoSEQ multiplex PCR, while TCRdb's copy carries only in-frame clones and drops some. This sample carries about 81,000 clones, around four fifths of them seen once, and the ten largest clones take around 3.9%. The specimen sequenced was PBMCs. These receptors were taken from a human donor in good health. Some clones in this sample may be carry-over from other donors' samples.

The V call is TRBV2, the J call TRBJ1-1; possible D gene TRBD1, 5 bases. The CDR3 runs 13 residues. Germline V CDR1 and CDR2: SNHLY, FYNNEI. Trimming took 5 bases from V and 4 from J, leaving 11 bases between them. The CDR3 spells CASSLQGITEAFF. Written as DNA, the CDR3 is TGTGCCAGCAGTCTGCAGGGAATCACTGAAGCTTTCTTT.

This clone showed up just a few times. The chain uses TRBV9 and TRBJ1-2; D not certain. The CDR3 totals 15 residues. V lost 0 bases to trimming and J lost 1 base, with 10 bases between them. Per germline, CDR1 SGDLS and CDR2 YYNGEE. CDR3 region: CASSVGLPGNYGYTF. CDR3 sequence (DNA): TGTGCCAGCAGCGTAGGACTTCCGGGTAACTATGGCTACACCTTC.

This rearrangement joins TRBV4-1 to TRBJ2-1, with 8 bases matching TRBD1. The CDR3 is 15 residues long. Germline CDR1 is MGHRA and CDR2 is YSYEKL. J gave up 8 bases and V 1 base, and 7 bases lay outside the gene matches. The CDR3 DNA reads TGCGCCAGCAGCCAAGCACAACAGGGGGTCGATGAGCAGTTCTTC. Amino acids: CASSQAQQGVDEQFF.

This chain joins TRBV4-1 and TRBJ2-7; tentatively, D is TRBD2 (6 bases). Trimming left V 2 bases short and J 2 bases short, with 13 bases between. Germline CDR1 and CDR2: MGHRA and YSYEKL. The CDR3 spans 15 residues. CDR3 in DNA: TGCGCCAGCAGCCAATTTTTGTCGGGGGCCTACGAGCAGTACTTC. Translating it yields CASSQFLSGAYEQYF.

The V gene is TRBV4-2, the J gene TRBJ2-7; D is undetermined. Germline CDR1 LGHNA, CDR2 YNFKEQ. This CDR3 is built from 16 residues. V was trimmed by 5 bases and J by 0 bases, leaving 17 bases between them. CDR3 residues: CASSLGGQVRSYEQYF. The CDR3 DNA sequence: TGTGCCAGCAGCTTGGGTGGCCAGGTCCGCTCCTACGAGCAGTACTTC.

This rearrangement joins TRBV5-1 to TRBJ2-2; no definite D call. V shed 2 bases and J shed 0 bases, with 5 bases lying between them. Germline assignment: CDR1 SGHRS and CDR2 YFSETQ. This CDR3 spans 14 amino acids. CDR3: CASSFNTNTGELFF. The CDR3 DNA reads TGCGCCAGCAGCTTTAATACGAACACCGGGGAGCTGTTTTTT.

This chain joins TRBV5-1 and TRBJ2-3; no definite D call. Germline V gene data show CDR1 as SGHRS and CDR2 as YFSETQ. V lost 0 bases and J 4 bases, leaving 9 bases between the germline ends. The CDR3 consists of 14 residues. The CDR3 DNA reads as TGCGCCAGCAGCTTGGCCGCAGCGCCAGATACGCAGTATTTT. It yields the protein CASSLAAAPDTQYF.

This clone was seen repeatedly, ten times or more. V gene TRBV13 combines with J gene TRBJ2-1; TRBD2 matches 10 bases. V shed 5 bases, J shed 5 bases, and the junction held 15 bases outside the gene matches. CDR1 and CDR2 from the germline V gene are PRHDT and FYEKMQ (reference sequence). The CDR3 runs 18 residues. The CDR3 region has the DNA TGTGCCAGCAGCATTGAGGGGGCTTGGACTAGCGGCGACAATGAGCAGTTCTTC. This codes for CASSIEGAWTSGDNEQFF.

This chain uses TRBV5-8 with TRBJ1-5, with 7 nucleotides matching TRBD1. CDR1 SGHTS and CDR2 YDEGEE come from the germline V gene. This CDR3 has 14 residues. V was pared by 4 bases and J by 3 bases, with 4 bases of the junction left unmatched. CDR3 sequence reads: CASSLDRPNQPQHF. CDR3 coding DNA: TGTGCCAGCAGCCTGGACAGGCCCAATCAGCCCCAGCATTTT.

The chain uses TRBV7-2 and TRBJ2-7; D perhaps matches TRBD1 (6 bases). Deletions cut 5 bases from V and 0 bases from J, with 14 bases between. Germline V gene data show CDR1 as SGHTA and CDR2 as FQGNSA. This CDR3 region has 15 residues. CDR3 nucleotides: TGTGCCAGCAGCCTAGACAGGCTGAGCTCCTACGAGCAGTACTTC. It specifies CASSLDRLSSYEQYF. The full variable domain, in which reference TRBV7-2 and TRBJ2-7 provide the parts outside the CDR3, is GAGVSQSPSNKVTEKGKDVELRCDPISGHTALYWYRQSLGQGLEFLIYFQGNSAPDKSGLPSDRFSAERTGGSVSTLTIQRTQQEDSAVYLCASSLDRLSSYEQYFGPGTRLTVT.

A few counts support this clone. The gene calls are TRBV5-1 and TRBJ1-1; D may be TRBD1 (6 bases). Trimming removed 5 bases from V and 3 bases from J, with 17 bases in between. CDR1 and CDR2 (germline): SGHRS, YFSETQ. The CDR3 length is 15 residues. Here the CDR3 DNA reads TGCGCCAGCAGGAATGGGGGCGGCCAGGACACTGAAGCTTTCTTT. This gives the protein CASRNGGGQDTEAFF.

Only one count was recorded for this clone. This CDR3 reads CASSVGQAGAEQYF. CDR3 coding DNA: TGTGCCAGCAGCGTAGGGCAAGCTGGGGCTGAGCAGTACTTC. The genes are TRBV11-2 and TRBJ2-7; tentative D call: TRBD1 (5 bases). Germline CDR1 and CDR2: SGHAT and FQNNGV. V was cut by 5 bases and J by 7 bases, with 18 bases left in between. The CDR3 consists of 14 residues.

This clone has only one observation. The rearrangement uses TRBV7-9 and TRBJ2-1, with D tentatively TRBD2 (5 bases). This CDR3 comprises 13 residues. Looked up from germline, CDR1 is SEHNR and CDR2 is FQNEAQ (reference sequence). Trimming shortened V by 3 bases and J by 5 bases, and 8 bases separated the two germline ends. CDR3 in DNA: TGTGCCAGCAGCTTGAGCGGCGACAATGAGCAGTTCTTC. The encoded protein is CASSLSGDNEQFF.

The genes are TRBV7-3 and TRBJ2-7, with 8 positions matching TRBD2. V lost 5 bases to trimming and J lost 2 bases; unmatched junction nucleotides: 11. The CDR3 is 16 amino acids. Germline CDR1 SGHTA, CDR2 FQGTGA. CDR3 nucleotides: TGTGCCAGCAGCCCCCTCCGGGAGGGCCCCCCCTACGAGCAGTACTTC. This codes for CASSPLREGPPYEQYF. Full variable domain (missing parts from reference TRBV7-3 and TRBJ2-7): GAGVSQTPSNKVTEKGKYVELRCDPISGHTALYWYRQSLGQGPEFLIYFQGTGAADDSGLPNDRFFAVRPEGSVSTLKIQRTERGDSAVYLCASSPLREGPPYEQYFGPGTRLTVT.

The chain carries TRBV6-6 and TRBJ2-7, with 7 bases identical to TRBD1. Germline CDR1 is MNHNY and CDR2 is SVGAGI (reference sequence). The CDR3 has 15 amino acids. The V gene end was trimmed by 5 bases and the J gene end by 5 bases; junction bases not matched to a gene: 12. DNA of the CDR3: TGTGCCAGCAGTGGCCCGGACAGGATAATCAACGAGCAGTACTTC. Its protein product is CASSGPDRIINEQYF.

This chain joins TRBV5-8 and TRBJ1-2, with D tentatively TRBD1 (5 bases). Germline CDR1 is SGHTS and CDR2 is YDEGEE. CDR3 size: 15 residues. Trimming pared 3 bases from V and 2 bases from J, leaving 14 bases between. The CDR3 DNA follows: TGTGCCAGCAGCTACCCGCACAGGCACAACTATGGCTACACCTTC. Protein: CASSYPHRHNYGYTF.

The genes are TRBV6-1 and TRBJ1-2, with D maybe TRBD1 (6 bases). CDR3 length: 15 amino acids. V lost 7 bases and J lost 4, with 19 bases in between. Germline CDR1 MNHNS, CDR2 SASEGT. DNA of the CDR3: TGTGCCAGCACCTCACCGAGGGGAGGGGGCTATGGCTACACCTTC. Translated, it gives CASTSPRGGGYGYTF.

For the CDR3, the DNA is TGTGCCAGCAGCCGGCGGGGGGAAGACGAGCAGTACTTC. This sequence encodes CASSRRGEDEQYF. The V and J genes are TRBV5-4 and TRBJ2-7, with 8 bases lining up with TRBD2. J was trimmed by 5 bases and V by 4 bases; bases with no gene match: 5. This CDR3 region has 13 residues. CDR1 is SGHNT and CDR2 is YYREEE in the germline V gene (reference sequence).

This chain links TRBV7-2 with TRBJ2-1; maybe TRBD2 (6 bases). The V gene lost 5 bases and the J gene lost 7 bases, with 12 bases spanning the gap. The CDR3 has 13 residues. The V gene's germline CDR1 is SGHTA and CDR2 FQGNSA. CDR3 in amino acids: CASSLGTLNEQFF. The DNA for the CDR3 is TGTGCCAGCAGCCTCGGGACTCTTAATGAGCAGTTCTTC.

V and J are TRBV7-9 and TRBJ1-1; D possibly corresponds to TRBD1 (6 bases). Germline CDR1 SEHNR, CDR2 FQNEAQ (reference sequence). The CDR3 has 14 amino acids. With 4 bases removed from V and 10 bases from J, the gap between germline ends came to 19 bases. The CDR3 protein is CASSSRGAGRGAFF. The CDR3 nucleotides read TGTGCCAGCAGCTCCAGAGGGGCGGGCAGGGGAGCTTTCTTT. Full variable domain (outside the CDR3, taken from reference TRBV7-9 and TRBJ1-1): DTGVSQNPRHKITKRGQNVTFRCDPISEHNRLYWYRQTLGQGPEFLTYFQNEAQLEKSRLLSDRFSAERPKGSFSTLEIQRTEQGDSAMYLCASSSRGAGRGAFFGQGTRLTVV.

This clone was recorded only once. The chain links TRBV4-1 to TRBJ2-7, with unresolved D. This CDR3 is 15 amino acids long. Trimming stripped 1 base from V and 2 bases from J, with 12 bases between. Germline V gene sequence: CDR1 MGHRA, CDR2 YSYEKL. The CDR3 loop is CASSQGTGTAYEQYF. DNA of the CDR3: TGCGCCAGCAGCCAAGGTACCGGCACAGCCTACGAGCAGTACTTC.

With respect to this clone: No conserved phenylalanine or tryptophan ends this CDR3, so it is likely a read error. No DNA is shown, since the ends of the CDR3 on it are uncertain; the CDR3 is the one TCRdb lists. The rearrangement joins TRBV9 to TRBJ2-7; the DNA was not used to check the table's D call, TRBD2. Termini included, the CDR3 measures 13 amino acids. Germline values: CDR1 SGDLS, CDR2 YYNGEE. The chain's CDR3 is CASSYLPGLAGGI.

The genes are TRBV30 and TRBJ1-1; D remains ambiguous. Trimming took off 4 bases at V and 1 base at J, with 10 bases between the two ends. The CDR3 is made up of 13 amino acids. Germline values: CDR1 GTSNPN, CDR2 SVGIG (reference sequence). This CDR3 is CAWNPTGNTEAFF. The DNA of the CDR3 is TGTGCCTGGAACCCTACCGGGAACACTGAAGCTTTCTTT. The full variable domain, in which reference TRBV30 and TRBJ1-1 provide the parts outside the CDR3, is SQTIHQWPATLVQPVGSPLSLECTVEGTSNPNLYWYRQAAGRGLQLLFYSVGIGQISSEVPQNLSASRPQDRQFILSSKKLLLSDSGFYLCAWNPTGNTEAFFGQGTRLTVV.

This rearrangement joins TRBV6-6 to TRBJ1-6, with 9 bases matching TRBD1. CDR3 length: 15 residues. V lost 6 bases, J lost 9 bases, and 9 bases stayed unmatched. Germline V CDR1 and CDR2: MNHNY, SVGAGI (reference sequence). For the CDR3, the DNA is TGTGCCAGCAGGCAACACAGGGGGCAGATTTCACCCCTCCACTTT. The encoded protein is CASRQHRGQISPLHF.

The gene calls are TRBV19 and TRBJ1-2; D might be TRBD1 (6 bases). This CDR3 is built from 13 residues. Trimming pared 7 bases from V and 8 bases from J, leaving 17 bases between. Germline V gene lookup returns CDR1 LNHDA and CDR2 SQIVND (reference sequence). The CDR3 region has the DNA TGTGCCAGTAATGACAGGTCCAAGGAAGGCTACACCTTC. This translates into CASNDRSKEGYTF.

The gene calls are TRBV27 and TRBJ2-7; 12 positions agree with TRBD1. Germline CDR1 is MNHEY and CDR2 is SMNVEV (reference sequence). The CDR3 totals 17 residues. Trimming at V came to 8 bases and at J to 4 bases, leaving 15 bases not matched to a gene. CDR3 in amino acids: CASGSGQGAYEWYEQYF. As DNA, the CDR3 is TGTGCCAGCGGATCGGGACAGGGGGCGTATGAATGGTACGAGCAGTACTTC.

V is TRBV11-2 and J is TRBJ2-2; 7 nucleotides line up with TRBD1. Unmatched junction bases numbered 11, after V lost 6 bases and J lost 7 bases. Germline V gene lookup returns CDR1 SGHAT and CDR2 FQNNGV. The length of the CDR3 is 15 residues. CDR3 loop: CASRPGTEWDGELFF. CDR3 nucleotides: TGTGCCAGCAGACCCGGGACAGAGTGGGACGGGGAGCTGTTTTTT.

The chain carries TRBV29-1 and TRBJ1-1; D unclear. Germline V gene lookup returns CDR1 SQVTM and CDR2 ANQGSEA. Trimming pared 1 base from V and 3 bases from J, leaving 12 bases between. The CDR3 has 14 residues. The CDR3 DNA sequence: TGCAGCGTTGAAGTCCGCGGGTTCTACACTGAAGCTTTCTTT. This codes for CSVEVRGFYTEAFF.

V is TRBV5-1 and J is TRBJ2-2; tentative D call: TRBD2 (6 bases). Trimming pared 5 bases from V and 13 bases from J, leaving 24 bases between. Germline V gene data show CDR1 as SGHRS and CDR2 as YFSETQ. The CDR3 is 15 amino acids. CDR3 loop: CASRSVQEGKGWLFF. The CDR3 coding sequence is TGCGCCAGCAGGAGTGTACAGGAGGGGAAAGGGTGGCTGTTTTTT.

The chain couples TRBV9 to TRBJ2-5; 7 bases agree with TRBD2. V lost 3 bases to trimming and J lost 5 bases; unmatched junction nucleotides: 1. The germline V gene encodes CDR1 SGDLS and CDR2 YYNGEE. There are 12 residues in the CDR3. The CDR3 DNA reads TGTGCCAGCAGCGGGCGGGGGGAGACCCAGTACTTC. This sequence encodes CASSGRGETQYF.

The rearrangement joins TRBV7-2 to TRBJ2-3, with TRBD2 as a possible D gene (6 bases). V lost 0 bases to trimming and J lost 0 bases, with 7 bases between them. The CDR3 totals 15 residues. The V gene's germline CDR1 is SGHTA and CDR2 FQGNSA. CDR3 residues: CASSLAGGSTDTQYF. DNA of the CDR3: TGTGCCAGCAGCTTAGCGGGAGGAAGCACAGATACGCAGTATTTT.

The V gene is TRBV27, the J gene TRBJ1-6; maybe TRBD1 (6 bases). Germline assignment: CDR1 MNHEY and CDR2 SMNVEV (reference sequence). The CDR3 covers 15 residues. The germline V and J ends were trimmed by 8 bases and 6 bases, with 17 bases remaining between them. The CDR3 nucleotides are TGTGCCAGCGGGCAAAGGGCAGGGGCTAATTCACCCCTCCACTTT. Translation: CASGQRAGANSPLHF.